The T cell receptor beta chain under discussion was sequenced for a study of blood T cell repertoires in COVID-19. Background on the study: Specimens from acute and convalescent COVID-19 originated in the United States, Italy and Spain. Sample material is recorded as cDNA or gDNA derived from T cells, B-cell-depleted T cells, or PBMCs.

V lost 1 base to trimming and J lost 4 bases; unmatched junction nucleotides: 6. The V gene's germline CDR1 is SGHVS and CDR2 FQNEAQ. CDR3 length: 16 residues. This clone appeared a single time. Adults between roughly 18 and 95 years of age took part from 24 US areas. As handled by the study authors: Estimates of nucleated cell counts were drawn from the amplification of reference gene primers. Repertoires were generated with immunoSEQ multiplex PCR, while TCRdb's copy carries only in-frame clones and drops some. D and trimming come from the DNA, and the V and J calls and clone size come from that table. The sample has about 400,000 clones; roughly 87% are singletons.

The chain carries TRBV7-8 and TRBJ2-3; 9 bases map to TRBD2. The clonotype was recovered from a woman between 18 and 30 years old with acute COVID-19. The sequencing sample was made of PBMCs or T cells enriched from blood (not recorded which). CDR3 amino acids: CASSLVSGSAADTQYF. DNA for the CDR3: TGTGCCAGCAGCTTAGTTAGCGGGAGTGCGGCAGATACGCAGTATTTT.